This T cell receptor (beta chain) was profiled in a study of molecular identifiers for immune sequencing clone quantification. In the study overall: Split five ways in replicates, RNA from about 20,000 or 100,000 naive CD8 cells had four portions sequenced.

The CD8+CD4-CCR7+CD45RA+ phenotype defined the sorted naive CD8 T cells. Study-level results: Over 98% of CMV-specific effector molecules, but under 1% of naive ones, were in clones above 20 copies.

V dropped 8 bases and J dropped 3 bases, with 27 bases sitting between them. Germline CDR1 MNHEY, CDR2 SMNVEV (reference sequence). This CDR3 contains 18 residues. As previously described, bulk TCR libraries were made using listed TCR primers. TCRdb fed the PCR reads into MiXCR, producing one record per CDR3 protein. The table has around 65,000 distinct CDR3 sequences, about 18% seen once. Comments on this clonotype: What it binds is not known. A much larger clone is a single base away; this may be a read error.

The sample consisted of naive CD8+ T cells from blood, with Jurkat cell RNA spiked in. Regarding subset: FACS-sorted CD8+CD4-CCR7+CD45RA+ naive T cells. The source is a human donor in good health. Some libraries in this study had Jurkat cell RNA spiked in. The chain has TRBV27 and TRBJ2-3; a possible D gene is TRBD2 (6 bases). CDR3 amino acids: CASGSRAWDLRITDTQYF. The CDR3 DNA sequence: TGTGCCAGCGGATCTCGAGCCTGGGACTTAAGAATTACAGATACGCAGTATTTT.